These 25 T cell receptor beta chains came from one sample sequenced in a study of monozygotic twins with inflammatory bowel disease. TCRdb reprocessed the 5' RACE reads; each CDR3 protein has one entry and no DNA is given. The record lists 440,000 or so distinct CDR3 sequences, of which the ten most abundant hold 2% to 3%. The sequencing input was blood. The receptors shown here come from a human donor with ulcerative colitis or Crohn's disease, or a healthy co-twin of an affected twin (not recorded which).

The chain couples TRBV5-6 to TRBJ1-2; TCRdb's D call of TRBD1 is untestable without DNA. The CDR3 covers 13 residues. Germline CDR1 and CDR2: SGHDT and YYEEEE. The chain's CDR3 is CASSAGTGGGYTF.

The genes are TRBV5-1 and TRBJ2-7; TCRdb designates TRBD2, a call that cannot be tested without DNA. Germline CDR1 SGHRS, CDR2 YFSETQ. The CDR3 has 12 residues. The CDR3 is CASSRDFNEQYF.

CDR3 protein: CASSQDFRTSSGNTIYF. The chain couples TRBV4-3 to TRBJ1-3. This CDR3 is 17 amino acids long. Germline V gene lookup returns CDR1 LGHNA and CDR2 YSLEER.

V usage is TRBV11-2 and J usage is TRBJ1-6; TCRdb's D call of TRBD1 is untestable without DNA. Germline V CDR1 and CDR2: SGHAT, FQNNGV. The CDR3 covers 15 residues. CDR3 in amino acids: CASSLSIGGNSPLHF.

The V and J genes are TRBV6-2 or TRBV6-3 and TRBJ1-1. The CDR3 consists of 13 residues. CDR1 and CDR2 from the germline V gene are MNHEY and SVGEGT. CDR3: CASTYSTYTEAFF.

The J gene is TRBJ2-2, the V gene TRBV5-1; TCRdb's D call of TRBD1 is untestable without DNA. The CDR3 covers 14 residues. Looked up from germline, CDR1 is SGHRS and CDR2 is YFSETQ. The CDR3 loop reads CASSLGGGTGELFF.

CDR3 amino acids: CASSFKGLAGGAQYSYNEQFF. The V and J genes are TRBV5-1 and TRBJ2-1; checking the TCRdb D call of TRBD2 is not possible without DNA. CDR3 length: 21 amino acids. The germline gives CDR1 SGHRS, CDR2 YFSETQ.

The genes are TRBV28 and TRBJ1-2; TCRdb reports TRBD1, a call that lacks DNA to check it against. The CDR3 totals 14 residues. Germline values: CDR1 MDHEN, CDR2 SYDVKM. CDR3 residues: CASRSGQANYGYTF.

J is TRBJ1-2 and V is TRBV5-1; TCRdb's D gene call, TRBD1, goes unchecked for lack of DNA. Germline-derived CDR1 and CDR2 are SGHRS and YFSETQ. CDR3 length: 15 amino acids. This CDR3 reads CASSQGIDSNYGYTF. Full variable domain (remainder filled in from reference TRBV5-1 and TRBJ1-2): KAGVTQTPRYLIKTRGQQVTLSCSPISGHRSVSWYQQTPGQGLQFLFEYFSETQRNKGNFPGRFSGRQFSNSRSEMNVSTLELGDSALYLCASSQGIDSNYGYTFGSGTRLTVV.

The V gene is TRBV5-1, the J gene TRBJ2-3; TCRdb selects TRBD2, and the lack of DNA leaves this call unchecked. Germline assignment: CDR1 SGHRS and CDR2 YFSETQ. The CDR3 length is 15 residues. The CDR3 loop reads CAGLIAAPSTDTQYF.

CDR3 in amino acids: CASSYAGGTFGSWYGYTF. The chain combines TRBV6-5 with TRBJ1-2. CDR3 length equals 18 residues. Germline CDR1 and CDR2: MNHEY and SVGAGI.

The gene calls are TRBV6-2 or TRBV6-3 and TRBJ2-2. The V gene's germline CDR1 is MNHEY and CDR2 SVGEGT. The CDR3 extends over 11 amino acids. The CDR3 loop reads CASSYGGELFF.

The rearrangement uses TRBV18 and TRBJ2-7; TCRdb designates TRBD1, a call that cannot be tested without DNA. Germline loops: CDR1 KGHSH, CDR2 LQKENI. The CDR3 runs 15 residues. The CDR3 sequence: CASSPPNTGSEEQYF.

The chain is built from TRBV18 and TRBJ1-4; TCRdb picks TRBD1, but there is no DNA to check that call. CDR1 and CDR2 from the germline V gene are KGHSH and LQKENI. CDR3 length: 14 amino acids. Here the CDR3 reads CASSPPPGNEKLFF.

The chain couples TRBV5-1 to TRBJ2-1; absent DNA, TCRdb's TRBD1 call cannot be checked. The CDR3 covers 13 residues. Germline V gene sequence: CDR1 SGHRS, CDR2 YFSETQ. CDR3 loop: CASRRDTNNEQFF.

This chain joins TRBV18 and TRBJ2-3; the D call of TRBD1 rests on TCRdb alone, since no DNA is present to check it. The CDR3 has 14 residues. CDR1 and CDR2 from the germline V gene are KGHSH and LQKENI. The CDR3 reads CASRRDRLTDTQYF.

V gene TRBV28 combines with J gene TRBJ2-2. The CDR3 consists of 15 residues. The germline gives CDR1 MDHEN, CDR2 SYDVKM. CDR3 sequence reads: CASSPFYQNTGELFF.

V and J are TRBV3-1 and TRBJ1-4. Looked up from germline, CDR1 is LGHDT and CDR2 is YNNKEL (reference sequence). This CDR3 has 12 amino acids. The CDR3 is CASSLNQETPTF.

The gene calls are TRBV27 and TRBJ2-7; TCRdb calls TRBD2, which cannot be checked without DNA. CDR1 is MNHEY, CDR2 SMNVEV, per germline (reference sequence). The CDR3 totals 17 residues. The chain's CDR3 is CASSIITPSGPVYEQYF.

The rearrangement links TRBV9 to TRBJ1-1. This CDR3 region has 17 residues. Germline-derived CDR1 and CDR2 are SGDLS and YYNGEE. The chain's CDR3 is CASSVGSRLGENTEAFF. The whole variable domain, filled in from reference TRBV9 and TRBJ1-1, reads DSGVTQTPKHLITATGQRVTLRCSPRSGDLSVYWYQQSLDQGLQFLIQYYNGEERAKGNILERFSAQQFPDLHSELNLSSLELGDSALYFCASSVGSRLGENTEAFFGQGTRLTVV.

The chain joins TRBV20-1 to TRBJ2-7; with no DNA, the TCRdb D assignment of TRBD2 cannot be verified. The CDR3 consists of 14 residues. Per germline, CDR1 DFQATT and CDR2 SNEGSKA (reference sequence). The CDR3 region is CSAMDSGPAGEQYF.

V usage is TRBV12-3 or TRBV12-4 and J usage is TRBJ2-2; with no DNA, the TCRdb D assignment of TRBD1 cannot be verified. This CDR3 is built from 14 residues. The chain's CDR3 is CASSVRGLTGELFF.

V gene TRBV4-3 combines with J gene TRBJ2-7. The CDR3 totals 14 residues. CDR1 is LGHNA and CDR2 is YSLEER in the germline V gene. The CDR3 region is CASGRGTDTYEQYF.

The chain joins TRBV3-1 to TRBJ1-6. This CDR3 is built from 12 residues. Germline V gene data show CDR1 as LGHDT and CDR2 as YNNKEL (reference sequence). The CDR3 here is CASSQRESPLHF.

The chain is built from TRBV10-3 and TRBJ2-7; TCRdb names TRBD2, which stays unverified in the absence of DNA. CDR1 and CDR2 from the germline V gene are ENHRY and SYGVKD. This CDR3 region has 14 residues. The CDR3 spells CAIAVERGGYEQYF.